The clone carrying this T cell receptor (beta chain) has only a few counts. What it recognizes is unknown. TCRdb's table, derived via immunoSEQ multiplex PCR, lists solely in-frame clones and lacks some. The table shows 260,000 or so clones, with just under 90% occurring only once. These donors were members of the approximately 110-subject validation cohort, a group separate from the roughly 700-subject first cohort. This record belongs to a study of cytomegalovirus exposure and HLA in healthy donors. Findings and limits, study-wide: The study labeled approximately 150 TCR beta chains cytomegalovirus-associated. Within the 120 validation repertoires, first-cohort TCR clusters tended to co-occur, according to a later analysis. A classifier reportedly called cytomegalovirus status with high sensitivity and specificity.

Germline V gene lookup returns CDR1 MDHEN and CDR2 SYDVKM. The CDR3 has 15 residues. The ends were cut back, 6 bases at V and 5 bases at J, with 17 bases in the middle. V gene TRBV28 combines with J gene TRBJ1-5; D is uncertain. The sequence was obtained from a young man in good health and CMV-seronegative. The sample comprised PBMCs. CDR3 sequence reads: CASSTGLLRHQPQHF. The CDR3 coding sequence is TGTGCCAGCAGCACCGGCCTGCTCAGGCATCAGCCCCAGCATTTT.